This T cell receptor beta chain was retrieved from a study of neurological immune-mediated disorders. Findings and limits, study-wide: Falling below healthy controls, multiple sclerosis showed the least TCR clonal expansion, while HTLV-1-associated myelopathy showed the most.

This CDR3 has 11 amino acids. Germline V CDR1 and CDR2: KGHSH, LQKENI. This clonotype was seen ten or more times. The antigen is not known. Sequence at one end of the junction differs from germline and may be a read error. The cDNA came from 5'RACE with 10-nucleotide random UMIs. TCRdb analysed the 5' RACE reads with MiXCR anew, one entry per CDR3 protein. The table lists over 60,000 distinct CDR3 sequences, under 5.5% of them singletons. 2 million unsorted PBMCs were stored in RNAlater at -80 °C before RNA extraction. The sequenced sample was PBMCs. This clonotype originated in a woman aged 70 to 79 with multiple sclerosis. V usage is TRBV18 and J usage is TRBJ2-1; 7 bases match TRBD2. CDR3 region: CASSPGTIKIF. DNA of the CDR3: TGTGCCAGCTCACCCGGGACTATCAAGATCTTC.